Sequencing of this T cell receptor (beta chain) was carried out in a study of shared clonotypes between healthy human individuals. Regarding the study as a whole: Read depth was anticipated to influence clonotype sharing among donors. It was the non-shared clonotypes that had lower generation probabilities than clonotypes shared by all four donors.

This clone came up a few times. The antigen remains unidentified. Deep-level running was used for the assay. Profiled with immunoSEQ multiplex PCR; TCRdb holds only in-frame clones, not every one. The table records roughly 890,000 clones, 80% to 95% of them present only once. Terminally differentiated effector memory CD45RA+ cells were excluded by CCR7 positive selection of CD45RO-negative cells. The CDR3 has 14 amino acids. V was clipped by 4 bases and J by 3 bases; unmatched bases: 7. CDR1 and CDR2 (germline): SGHNT, YYREEE (reference sequence). This receptor was taken from a man aged 25 to 40 in good health. The chain carries TRBV5-4 and TRBJ2-7; 7 nucleotides align to TRBD2. Sequences were obtained from naive CD8+ T cells sorted from blood. Written as DNA, the CDR3 is TGTGCCAGCAGCCCCGGACTAGAAATCTACGAGCAGTACTTC. It encodes CASSPGLEIYEQYF.